This T cell receptor beta chain was sequenced in a study of naive and memory T cell subsets. Study-level points and caveats: Over 90% of naive TCR sequences appeared only once, unlike memory subsets. Naive and memory subsets had different power law exponents for TCR abundance. Especially in CD8 cells, naive repertoires contained a few larger clonotypes, possibly CD45RA-re-expressing memory cells.

The beta constant-region primer was an equimolar mix of two oligonucleotides covering TRBC1 and TRBC2. Nested alpha and beta constant-region primers with the SP2 primer drove four PCR rounds on ligated cDNA. TCRdb used MiXCR to reprocess the UMI-ligation and nested PCR reads, holding one entry per CDR3 protein. This table holds roughly 99,000 distinct CDR3 sequences, 11% found once. The CDR3 spans 12 residues. The ends were cut back, 2 bases at V and 3 bases at J, with 5 bases in the middle. This clonotype was observed many times. The antigen remains undetermined. The sample was naive CD4+ T cells from blood. V is TRBV12-3 or TRBV12-4 and J is TRBJ2-7; no definite D call. This sequence was found in a human donor in good health. For the CDR3, the DNA is TGTGCCAGCAGTTTAAACCTCTACGAGCAGTACTTC. This translates into CASSLNLYEQYF.